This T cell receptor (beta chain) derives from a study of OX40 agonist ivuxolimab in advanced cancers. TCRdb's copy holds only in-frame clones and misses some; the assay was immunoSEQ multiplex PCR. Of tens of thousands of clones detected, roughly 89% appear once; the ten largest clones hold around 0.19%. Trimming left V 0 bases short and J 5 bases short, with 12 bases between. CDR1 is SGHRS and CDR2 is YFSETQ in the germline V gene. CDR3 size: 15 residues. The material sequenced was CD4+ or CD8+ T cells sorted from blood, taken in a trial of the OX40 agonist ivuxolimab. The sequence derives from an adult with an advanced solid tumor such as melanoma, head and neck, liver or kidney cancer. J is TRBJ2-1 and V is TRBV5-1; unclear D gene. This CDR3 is CASSLGAQRHNEQFF. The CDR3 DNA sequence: TGCGCCAGCAGCTTGGGAGCCCAACGGCACAATGAGCAGTTCTTC.